The 10 T cell receptor beta chains below were found in one sample sequenced in a study of T cells after yellow fever vaccination. TCRdb re-derived calls from the 5' RACE reads in MiXCR, one entry per CDR3 protein. Seen here are 500,000 to 550,000 distinct CDR3 sequences, roughly 22% observed once, and the top ten hold roughly a sixth. The sequencing here drew on PBMCs, taken 21 days after the first yellow fever vaccination. The receptor set was obtained from a man between 18 and 35 years old who received the YFV17D yellow fever vaccine.

This clonotype was recorded a few times. This rearrangement joins TRBV6-1 to TRBJ2-6, with unresolved D. Trimming shortened V by 8 bases and J by 2 bases, and 7 bases separated the two germline ends. This CDR3 spans 13 amino acids. Germline-derived CDR1 and CDR2 are MNHNS and SASEGT. In nucleotides, the CDR3 is TGTGCCAGCGAAAGGGCTGGGGCCAACGTCCTGACTTTC. Translating gives CASERAGANVLTF.

The chain carries TRBV27 and TRBJ2-7, with a weak D call TRBD2 (6 bases). The V and J ends lost 8 bases and 3 bases respectively, with 20 bases between them. There are 15 residues in the CDR3. Germline assignment: CDR1 MNHEY and CDR2 SMNVEV (reference sequence). The CDR3 loop is CASSQYGGYRYEQYV. In DNA, the CDR3 is TGTGCCAGCTCCCAGTATGGGGGGTACCGCTACGAGCAGTACGTC.

This sequence joins TRBV30 and TRBJ1-1; D remains ambiguous. The CDR3 runs to 13 residues. Germline loops: CDR1 GTSNPN, CDR2 SVGIG (reference sequence). V was cut by 3 bases and J by 1 base, with 9 bases left in between. DNA of the CDR3: TGTGCCTGGAGAGGTTCGGGGAACACTGAAGCTTTCTTT. Translating it yields CAWRGSGNTEAFF. Supplemented by reference TRBV30 and TRBJ1-1, the full variable domain reads SQTIHQWPATLVQPVGSPLSLECTVEGTSNPNLYWYRQAAGRGLQLLFYSVGIGQISSEVPQNLSASRPQDRQFILSSKKLLLSDSGFYLCAWRGSGNTEAFFGQGTRLTVV.

The J gene is TRBJ2-1, the V gene TRBV7-3, with 7 bases lining up with TRBD2. After removal of 6 bases from V and 1 base from J, the junction contained 3 bases not matched to a gene. The CDR3 sequence is 14 residues long. Germline V gene lookup returns CDR1 SGHTA and CDR2 FQGTGA. The DNA of the CDR3 is TGTGCCAGCAGGCCTAGCGGTTCCTACAATGAGCAGTTCTTC. Its protein product is CASRPSGSYNEQFF.

This sequence joins TRBV5-4 and TRBJ1-1, with D tentatively TRBD1 (5 bases). V gave up 3 bases and J gave up 2 bases, with 14 bases separating them. Looked up from germline, CDR1 is SGHNT and CDR2 is YYREEE (reference sequence). The CDR3 spans 15 residues. Here the CDR3 DNA reads TGTGCCAGCAGCTCAGTGGACGACAGTAACACTGAAGCTTTCTTT. It translates to CASSSVDDSNTEAFF.

A few counts support this clonotype. The chain couples TRBV7-2 to TRBJ2-1, with 11 bases that match TRBD1. Germline-derived CDR1 and CDR2 are SGHTA and FQGNSA. After removal of 5 bases from V and 7 bases from J, the junction contained 7 bases not matched to a gene. The CDR3 is 15 amino acids. CDR3 nucleotide sequence: TGTGCCAGCAGCAGCGGGACAGGGGGTCCGAATGAGCAGTTCTTC. This sequence encodes CASSSGTGGPNEQFF. Full variable domain (missing parts from reference TRBV7-2 and TRBJ2-1): GAGVSQSPSNKVTEKGKDVELRCDPISGHTALYWYRQSLGQGLEFLIYFQGNSAPDKSGLPSDRFSAERTGGSVSTLTIQRTQQEDSAVYLCASSSGTGGPNEQFFGPGTRLTVL.

The V and J genes are TRBV11-2 and TRBJ2-7; 10 positions match TRBD1. The junction had 1 base not matched to a gene; V was cut back by 3 bases and J by 2 bases. CDR1 is SGHAT, CDR2 FQNNGV, per germline. This CDR3 has 14 residues. Here the CDR3 DNA reads TGTGCCAGCAGCTTGGACAGGGGGGCCTACGAGCAGTACGTC. This gives the protein CASSLDRGAYEQYV.

The rearrangement joins TRBV12-3 or TRBV12-4 to TRBJ1-4; no definite D call. The CDR3 spans 11 residues. Trimming stripped 4 bases from V and 8 bases from J, with 5 bases between. CDR3 nucleotides: TGTGCCAGCAGTTCGACAGAAAAACTGTTTTTT. Translated, it gives CASSSTEKLFF.

The chain uses TRBV7-9 and TRBJ2-6; D might be TRBD1 (5 bases). The V end lost 11 bases, the J end lost 1 base, and 9 bases lay between the germline ends. Looked up from germline, CDR1 is SEHNR and CDR2 is FQNEAQ (reference sequence). The CDR3 runs to 13 residues. In DNA, the CDR3 is TGTGCCTGCCGGACATCTGGGGCCAACGTCCTGACTTTC. It translates to CACRTSGANVLTF.

This clonotype was seen ten or more times. This chain uses TRBV6-2 or TRBV6-3 with TRBJ1-1; D unresolved. Germline V gene data show CDR1 as MNHEY and CDR2 as SVGEGT. V lost 4 bases and J 4 bases, leaving 10 bases between the germline ends. CDR3 length: 13 residues. The CDR3 coding sequence is TGTGCCAGCAGTTTTCAGGATGGCACTGAAGCTTTCTTT. It specifies CASSFQDGTEAFF.